This passage covers 18 T cell receptor beta chains from one sample sequenced in a study of T cells in Graves' hyperthyroidism and ophthalmopathy. Using RNA transcripts as the source, TCR beta CDR3 regions were amplified. Initially, a first-round RT-PCR of the TCR CDR3 employed the HTBI primer set. One entry per CDR3 protein, called by TCRdb with MiXCR from the multiplex PCR reads. The sample has about 570,000 distinct CDR3 sequences; 46% are singletons. Material: peripheral blood or thyroid tissue (not recorded which). The receptors were gathered from an adult woman with Graves' disease, either hyperthyroidism or ophthalmopathy (not recorded which).

The chain joins TRBV5-1 to TRBJ2-5, with D perhaps TRBD1 or TRBD2 (5 bases each). The CDR3 extends over 17 amino acids. Trimming removed 4 bases at V and 1 base at J, with 20 bases between. Per germline, CDR1 SGHRS and CDR2 YFSETQ. The CDR3 DNA sequence: TGCGCCAGCAGCCATGTATCGGGGCGGACCATCCAAGAGACCCAGTACTTC. Its translation: CASSHVSGRTIQETQYF.

The sample holds many counts of this clonotype. Written as DNA, the CDR3 is TGTGCCAGCAGCTTAAATCGACTAGCGGGAGGGGACGAGCAGTACTTC. Amino acid sequence: CASSLNRLAGGDEQYF. The chain has TRBV7-2 and TRBJ2-7; 14 bases match TRBD2. V was pared by 2 bases and J by 5 bases, with 5 bases of the junction left unmatched. The CDR3 is made up of 16 amino acids. CDR1 is SGHTA, CDR2 FQGNSA, per germline.

The sample holds many counts of this clonotype. The chain couples TRBV25-1 to TRBJ2-5; 7 nucleotides line up with TRBD2. Per germline, CDR1 MGHDK and CDR2 SYGVNS. The CDR3 spans 14 residues. Trimming removed 0 bases from V and 5 bases from J; junction bases left unmatched: 3. CDR3 amino acids: CASSEYAGGETQYF. CDR3 DNA: TGTGCCAGCAGTGAATATGCCGGGGGGGAGACCCAGTACTTC.

At least ten counts were recorded for this clonotype. The rearrangement links TRBV19 to TRBJ1-5; no definite D call. CDR1 and CDR2 (germline): LNHDA, SQIVND (reference sequence). Trimming took off 6 bases at V and 3 bases at J, with 9 bases between the two ends. This CDR3 comprises 13 residues. The CDR3 nucleotides are TGTGCCAGTAGAGAGGGCTTCAATCAGCCCCAGCATTTT. It codes for CASREGFNQPQHF.

This clonotype was detected many times. The chain recombines TRBV20-1 with TRBJ1-1, with TRBD1 as a possible D gene (6 bases). There are 13 residues in the CDR3. V lost 5 bases and J 10 bases, leaving 20 bases between the germline ends. Germline assignment: CDR1 DFQATT and CDR2 SNEGSKA (reference sequence). The CDR3, as DNA: TGCAGTGCTCTACTCTACAGGGATTCAGGAGCTTTCTTT. It specifies CSALLYRDSGAFF.

This clonotype has only a few counts. J is TRBJ1-4 and V is TRBV10-3, with D unclear. The CDR3 spans 15 residues. Germline CDR1 and CDR2: ENHRY and SYGVKD. Trimming took 6 bases from V and 6 from J, leaving 17 bases between them. The CDR3 DNA follows: TGTGCCATCAGCCAAGCAGAAGGAGGCGATGAAAAACTGTTTTTT. Translation: CAISQAEGGDEKLFF.

This clonotype was seen ten or more times. The gene calls are TRBV6-5 and TRBJ1-4; possibly TRBD1 for D (5 bases). Germline CDR1 reads MNHEY; CDR2 reads SVGAGI. The CDR3 contains 14 residues. The V and J ends lost 6 bases and 4 bases respectively, with 12 bases between them. The CDR3, as DNA: TGTGCCAGCAGCAGCGGTAGGGGTAATGAAAAACTGTTTTTT. This translates into CASSSGRGNEKLFF.

This CDR3 reads CASSLAGVDEQYF. The CDR3 DNA reads as TGTGCCAGCAGCCTCGCGGGGGTCGACGAGCAGTACTTC. This chain uses TRBV14 with TRBJ2-7; 7 bases map to TRBD2. Per the germline V gene, CDR1 is SGHDN and CDR2 is FVKESK. V dropped 4 bases and J dropped 5; count of bases not matched to a gene: 5. The CDR3 extends over 13 amino acids.

A word on this clonotype: At one end the junction does not follow the germline gene, possibly because of a read error. The chain carries TRBV14 and TRBJ2-5; 8 bases are shared with TRBD2. This CDR3 comprises 15 residues. Per germline, CDR1 SGHDN and CDR2 FVKESK. CDR3 coding DNA: TGCGCCAGCAGCCCCCGGACTAGCAGTCAAGAGACCCAGTACTTC. Translated, it gives CASSPRTSSQETQYF.

The rearrangement joins TRBV29-1 to TRBJ1-1; D unresolved. The V and J ends lost 5 bases and 6 bases respectively, with 7 bases between them. Germline-derived CDR1 and CDR2 are SQVTM and ANQGSEA. The CDR3 has 10 amino acids. The CDR3 nucleotides read TGCAGCGTTCGGGAATCTGAAGCTTTCTTT. It yields the protein CSVRESEAFF.

CDR3: CASSQLAGKVTQYF. The CDR3 coding sequence is TGTGCCAGCAGCCAACTAGCAGGCAAGGTGACCCAGTACTTC. J is TRBJ2-5 and V is TRBV14, with D maybe TRBD2 (5 bases). Trimming removed 2 bases from V and 7 bases from J, with 14 bases in between. This CDR3 has 14 amino acids. Looked up from germline, CDR1 is SGHDN and CDR2 is FVKESK.

This clonotype has ten or more counts. The chain joins TRBV20-1 to TRBJ2-5; D is unresolved. CDR1 is DFQATT and CDR2 is SNEGSKA in the germline V gene (reference sequence). V dropped 0 bases and J dropped 3 bases, with 17 bases sitting between them. The CDR3 is made up of 16 amino acids. The CDR3 protein is CSARDRAPTAEETQYF. For the CDR3, the DNA is TGCAGTGCTAGAGATCGGGCCCCGACTGCCGAAGAGACCCAGTACTTC.

The table lists this clonotype with many counts. The chain is built from TRBV7-2 and TRBJ1-4, with D possibly TRBD1 on 6 matching bases. The CDR3 is 14 amino acids. Trimming took 1 base from V and 8 from J, leaving 11 bases between them. Germline-derived CDR1 and CDR2 are SGHTA and FQGNSA. The CDR3 is CASSLDKTGEKLFF. CDR3 DNA sequence: TGTGCCAGCAGCTTAGATAAGACAGGCGAAAAACTGTTTTTT. The entire variable domain, with the rest obtained from reference TRBV7-2 and TRBJ1-4, is as follows: GAGVSQSPSNKVTEKGKDVELRCDPISGHTALYWYRQSLGQGLEFLIYFQGNSAPDKSGLPSDRFSAERTGGSVSTLTIQRTQQEDSAVYLCASSLDKTGEKLFFGSGTQLSVL.

The J gene is TRBJ2-7, the V gene TRBV29-1; TRBD2 matches at 16 bases. Germline assignment: CDR1 SQVTM and CDR2 ANQGSEA. The CDR3 consists of 20 residues. V shed 4 bases and J 6 bases; nucleotides not matched to a gene: 21. The CDR3 sequence: CSVGHQAPGTSGRVKSEQYF. In DNA, the CDR3 is TGCAGCGTTGGCCACCAAGCACCCGGGACTAGCGGGAGGGTAAAAAGCGAGCAGTACTTC.

The gene calls are TRBV7-9 and TRBJ1-5, with D perhaps TRBD1 (5 bases). The CDR3 has 14 amino acids. Germline V gene data show CDR1 as SEHNR and CDR2 as FQNEAQ (reference sequence). V dropped 5 bases and J dropped 9 bases, with 17 bases sitting between them. The CDR3 spells CASSHGVVGTPQHF. The CDR3 DNA sequence: TGTGCCAGCAGCCATGGAGTTGTAGGGACGCCCCAGCATTTT.

The chain employs TRBV29-1 and TRBJ1-6, with 7 bases fitting TRBD1. The CDR3 is 13 amino acids. CDR1 SQVTM and CDR2 ANQGSEA come from the germline V gene. Unmatched junction bases numbered 6, after V lost 6 bases and J lost 7 bases. DNA for the CDR3: TGCAGCGTGGTTGACAGGGTAAATTCACCCCTCCACTTT. It specifies CSVVDRVNSPLHF.

In its sample, this clonotype was seen many times. The rearrangement joins TRBV7-2 to TRBJ2-7, with a tentative D call TRBD1 (6 bases). Germline values: CDR1 SGHTA, CDR2 FQGNSA. The CDR3 is made up of 13 amino acids. The V gene lost 3 bases and the J gene lost 4 bases, with 10 bases spanning the gap. The CDR3 is CASSFQGWYEQYF. The CDR3 bases are TGTGCCAGCAGCTTTCAGGGGTGGTACGAGCAGTACTTC.

J is TRBJ1-1 and V is TRBV28; weak D call: TRBD1 (6 bases). The CDR3 extends over 14 amino acids. The V end lost 7 bases, the J end lost 6 bases, and 18 bases lay between the germline ends. Germline values: CDR1 MDHEN, CDR2 SYDVKM. The CDR3 DNA reads TGTGCCAGCAACCCTATACAGGGCTCCGCTGAAGCTTTCTTT. Amino acids: CASNPIQGSAEAFF.